This passage covers 10 T cell receptor beta chains from one sample sequenced in a study of glioma-infiltrating T cells. Amplification of TCR alpha and beta CDR3 regions from RNA used iRepertoire nested multiplex PCR. In TCRdb, the multiplex PCR reads were re-called with MiXCR into one record per CDR3 protein. The sample lists 300,000 to 400,000 distinct CDR3 sequences, around 38% seen once, with around 12% in the top ten. The sequenced sample was glioma tissue, nonneoplastic brain tissue, or PBMCs (not recorded which). All receptors come from a human donor with low-grade glioma or glioblastoma, undergoing nonglioma brain surgery, or in good health (not recorded which).

The table lists this clonotype with a few counts. This chain links TRBV20-1 with TRBJ1-5; 11 positions agree with TRBD1. Germline V gene lookup returns CDR1 DFQATT and CDR2 SNEGSKA (reference sequence). The CDR3 totals 15 residues. J lost 4 bases, V lost 6 bases, and 8 bases had no gene match. The CDR3, as DNA: TGCAGTGCGAGCCGGACAGGGGGCCTTAATCAGCCCCAGCATTTT. Its protein product is CSASRTGGLNQPQHF.

The chain couples TRBV4-1 to TRBJ2-6; 8 nucleotides align to TRBD2. Germline V CDR1 and CDR2: MGHRA, YSYEKL. CDR3 length: 18 residues. V shed 4 bases, J shed 0 bases, and the junction held 8 bases outside the gene matches. The CDR3 DNA is TGCGCCAGCAGCCGTGGGCTAGCGGGCCTCTCTGGGGCCAACGTCCTGACTTTC. This gives the protein CASSRGLAGLSGANVLTF.

This clonotype was picked up many times. The genes are TRBV7-6 and TRBJ2-3, with 7 nucleotides matching TRBD1. CDR1 SGHVS and CDR2 FNYEAQ come from the germline V gene. The CDR3 totals 15 residues. Trimming removed 4 bases from V and 0 bases from J; junction bases left unmatched: 4. CDR3 residues: CASSSQGSSTDTQYF. The CDR3 DNA is TGTGCCAGCAGCTCACAGGGGAGTAGCACAGATACGCAGTATTTT. The whole variable domain, filled in from reference TRBV7-6 and TRBJ2-3, reads GAGVSQSPRYKVTKRGQDVALRCDPISGHVSLYWYRQALGQGPEFLTYFNYEAQQDKSGLPNDRFSAERPEGSISTLTIQRTEQRDSAMYRCASSSQGSSTDTQYFGPGTRLTVL.

The chain employs TRBV3-1 and TRBJ2-3; 11 nucleotides match TRBD2. Germline loops: CDR1 LGHDT, CDR2 YNNKEL (reference sequence). Trimming at V came to 5 bases and at J to 6 bases, leaving 10 bases not matched to a gene. The CDR3 contains 16 residues. In nucleotides, the CDR3 is TGTGCCAGCAGCAAGGTCGGGACTAGCGGCCGGGATACGCAGTATTTT. The encoded protein is CASSKVGTSGRDTQYF.

There are many counts of this clonotype. The chain joins TRBV4-3 to TRBJ2-1, with 8 bases matching TRBD2. From germline, CDR1 is LGHNA and CDR2 YSLEER. The V gene end was trimmed by 0 bases and the J gene end by 7 bases; junction bases not matched to a gene: 5. The CDR3 extends over 15 amino acids. The chain's CDR3 is CASSQDMGTRNEQFF. DNA for the CDR3: TGCGCCAGCAGCCAAGATATGGGGACTAGAAATGAGCAGTTCTTC.

For this clonotype: The junction departs from germline at one end; a sequencing error may be responsible. The chain recombines TRBV28 with TRBJ2-4, with 10 bases aligning to TRBD2. Looked up from germline, CDR1 is MDHEN and CDR2 is SYDVKM. The CDR3 runs 18 residues. This CDR3 is CATSLGLARSLAKNIQYF. The CDR3 nucleotides read TGTGCCACCAGTTTGGGACTAGCGCGGTCCCTAGCCAAAAACATTCAGTACTTC.

This clonotype has only a few counts. This chain links TRBV7-2 with TRBJ2-7; the D is unclear. Germline V gene data show CDR1 as SGHTA and CDR2 as FQGNSA. The CDR3 has 13 residues. V lost 0 bases and J 5 bases, leaving 8 bases between the germline ends. The chain's CDR3 is CASSLARINEQYF. The CDR3 DNA follows: TGTGCCAGCAGCTTAGCGCGAATTAACGAGCAGTACTTC.

This clonotype was seen more than once but under ten times. The chain recombines TRBV7-2 with TRBJ2-2, with 13 bases matching TRBD2. This CDR3 comprises 18 residues. CDR1 SGHTA and CDR2 FQGNSA come from the germline V gene. The J segment lost 1 base and the V segment lost 5 bases, leaving 7 bases of the junction unmatched. The CDR3 sequence: CASSDERTSGRNTGELFF. The DNA of the CDR3 is TGTGCCAGCAGCGATGAACGGACTAGCGGGAGGAACACCGGGGAGCTGTTTTTT.

This clonotype was counted at least ten times. V usage is TRBV7-2 and J usage is TRBJ1-3; D is undetermined. Trimming cost V 4 bases and J 2 bases, with 3 bases left between them. Per the germline V gene, CDR1 is SGHTA and CDR2 is FQGNSA. CDR3 length: 12 amino acids. CDR3 sequence reads: CASSSAGNTIYF. Here the CDR3 DNA reads TGTGCCAGCAGCTCGGCTGGAAACACCATATATTTT.

About this clonotype: In this CDR3 the conserved last residue, phenylalanine or tryptophan, is missing, so a read error is likely. The chain is built from TRBV20-1 and TRBJ1-1; D is possibly TRBD1 (5 bases). Germline lookup yields CDR1 DFQATT and CDR2 SNEGSKA (reference sequence). This CDR3 region has 13 residues. Trimming took off 7 bases at V and 1 base at J, with 13 bases between the two ends. CDR3 sequence: CSVSGGENTEAFS. CDR3 bases: TGCAGTGTCAGTGGGGGTGAGAACACTGAAGCTTTCTCA.